This TCR beta chain was observed in a study of blood T cells in healthy people across ages. Findings and caveats of the study: Any conclusive comparison of naive versus antigen-experienced cells was prevented by using unsorted PBMCs. Versus aged donors, long-lived donors had higher diversity and more naive CD4+ cells. Observed TCR beta diversity showed a strong correlation with the percentage of naive T cells as measured by flow cytometry.

A sample-barcoded 5' primer and a J-beta primer mix were used in a second PCR of about 7 to 12 cycles. Each of the cDNA molecules was tagged by a template-switch adaptor with 12 random nucleotides. TCRdb used MiXCR to reprocess the 5' RACE reads, holding one entry per CDR3 protein. This table has roughly 1,800,000 distinct CDR3 sequences, roughly 49% appearing once. As for this clonotype: Its specificity is unknown.

The sequencing input was blood. The source is a woman aged 40 to 50 in good health.

The CDR3 loop is CASSSVSFSLHF. CDR3 DNA sequence: TGTGCCAGCAGCTCTGTGAGCTTCAGCCTCCACTTT. The rearrangement joins TRBV7-2 to TRBJ1-6; D is undetermined. Trimming removed 4 bases at V and 15 bases at J, with 13 bases between. The CDR3 is made up of 12 amino acids. CDR1 is SGHTA and CDR2 is FQGNSA in the germline V gene.